The following is a T cell receptor beta chain sequence with its context. The data derive from a study of blood T cells in healthy people across ages. The study drew donors from healthy Caucasian individuals in Russia aged about 6 to 90. Together with a sample-barcoded 5' primer, a J-beta primer mix was included in a second PCR lasting about 7 to 11 cycles. TCRdb re-analysed the 5' RACE reads in MiXCR, keeping a single row per CDR3 protein. The sample gives over 1,200,000 distinct CDR3 sequences, 55% to 75% of which show up once; 6.5% to 8% is in the top ten. The clonotype originates from a man younger than 35 in good health. Sequenced material: blood.

The CDR3, as DNA: TGCAGCGTCCTAGGCGGGGAGGCGGAGACCCAGTACTTC. This gives the protein CSVLGGEAETQYF. This sequence joins TRBV29-1 and TRBJ2-5; a weak D match, TRBD2 (6 bases). The germline V and J ends were trimmed by 6 bases and 5 bases, with 16 bases remaining between them. The germline V gene has CDR1 SQVTM and CDR2 ANQGSEA. The length of the CDR3 is 13 residues.